The 2 T cell receptor beta chains reported below all come from one sample, sequenced in a study of T cell responses to AZD1222 COVID-19 vaccine. Repertoires were generated with immunoSEQ multiplex PCR, while TCRdb's copy carries only in-frame clones and drops some. The sample includes under 130,000 clones, 80% to 90% of them seen just once. This specimen consisted of peripheral blood, obtained on day 0 of AZD1222 vaccination. The receptor source for this set is an adult in good health.

This sequence joins TRBV27 and TRBJ2-5; no clear D. Germline V gene sequence: CDR1 MNHEY, CDR2 SMNVEV (reference sequence). CDR3 length: 14 residues. V shed 8 bases and J shed 5 bases, with 18 bases lying between them. The CDR3 loop reads CASPQIESKETQYF. Here the CDR3 DNA reads TGTGCCAGCCCCCAAATCGAAAGCAAGGAGACCCAGTACTTC.

J is TRBJ1-1 and V is TRBV6-6, with D perhaps matching TRBD1 (6 bases). The ends were cut back, 5 bases at V and 2 bases at J, with 15 bases in the middle. CDR1 and CDR2 (germline): MNHNY, SVGAGI (reference sequence). CDR3 length: 15 amino acids. The CDR3 nucleotides are TGTGCCAGCAGTAACAGGGATGGAGGAAACACTGAAGCTTTCTTT. It yields the protein CASSNRDGGNTEAFF.